A single sample is the source of the 13 T cell receptor beta chains below, sequenced in a study of cytomegalovirus exposure and HLA in healthy donors (dated by TCRdb to about 2017). Library preparation employed the immunoSEQ multiplex PCR assay. The multiplex PCR relied on a mix of 60 forward primers for TCR Vbeta segments and 13 reverse primers for TCR Jbeta segments. TCRdb took over this immuneACCESS table, retaining in-frame rearrangements with V and J assigned. Such tables are incomplete; in checked studies, under half of the missing clones stem from an unresolved V gene, and the remainder is unexplained. Across this sample there are around 100,000 clones, with 70% to 85% seen only once. The ten largest clones capture roughly 2.5% of the sample. The specimen was PBMCs. The receptors derive from a woman younger than 35 in good health and CMV-seronegative.

The chain links TRBV11-2 to TRBJ2-5; 8 nucleotides match TRBD1. The ends lost 6 bases at V and 1 base at J; junction bases unmatched: 7. The CDR3 spans 15 residues. The V gene's germline CDR1 is SGHAT and CDR2 FQNNGV. CDR3: CASSQTGVAQETQYF. As DNA, the CDR3 is TGTGCCAGCAGTCAGACAGGGGTTGCCCAAGAGACCCAGTACTTC.

The chain employs TRBV18 and TRBJ1-1; no reliable D call. The V gene's germline CDR1 is KGHSH and CDR2 LQKENI. The CDR3 length is 17 residues. The V and J ends lost 8 bases and 3 bases respectively, with 25 bases between them. The CDR3 region is CASRNLRGRREDTEAFF. Here the CDR3 DNA reads TGTGCCAGCCGAAACCTCAGAGGGCGGAGGGAGGACACTGAAGCTTTCTTT.

This chain uses TRBV5-6 with TRBJ1-6, with D perhaps TRBD1 (5 bases). This CDR3 comprises 14 residues. Trimming took 7 bases from V and 9 from J, leaving 17 bases between them. Germline V gene data show CDR1 as SGHDT and CDR2 as YYEEEE. DNA for the CDR3: TGTGCCAGCGCTAAACGGACATTAGCTTCACCCCTCCACTTT. Encoded protein: CASAKRTLASPLHF. The complete variable domain, with remaining parts taken from reference TRBV5-6 and TRBJ1-6, reads DAGVTQSPTHLIKTRGQQVTLRCSPKSGHDTVSWYQQALGQGPQFIFQYYEEEERQRGNFPDRFSGHQFPNYSSELNVNALLLGDSALYLCASAKRTLASPLHFGNGTRLTVT.

The rearrangement links TRBV7-2 to TRBJ1-1; weak D call: TRBD1 (5 bases). CDR1 SGHTA and CDR2 FQGNSA come from the germline V gene. V was pared by 6 bases and J by 1 base, with 9 bases between. The length of the CDR3 is 13 residues. CDR3 sequence reads: CASRQEPNTEAFF. The CDR3 region has the DNA TGTGCCAGCAGACAGGAACCGAACACTGAAGCTTTCTTT.

The gene calls are TRBV27 and TRBJ1-5; possibly TRBD1 for D (5 bases). V lost 3 bases and J lost 7, with 13 bases in between. CDR3 length: 14 residues. Germline V gene data show CDR1 as MNHEY and CDR2 as SMNVEV (reference sequence). The CDR3 nucleotides are TGTGCCAGCAGTTTGGGACGGGGGTGGCAGCCCCAGCATTTT. It is translated as CASSLGRGWQPQHF.

The chain is built from TRBV2 and TRBJ2-1, with 12 bases lining up with TRBD2. Germline assignment: CDR1 SNHLY and CDR2 FYNNEI. V shed 10 bases and J 8 bases; nucleotides not matched to a gene: 3. The CDR3 is made up of 12 amino acids. CDR3 loop: CATSGGADEQFF. The CDR3 DNA reads TGTGCCACTAGCGGGGGGGCCGATGAGCAGTTCTTC.

The chain carries TRBV10-3 and TRBJ1-4, with 8 bases that match TRBD1. With 8 bases clipped from V and 7 bases from J, the junction kept 6 bases outside the gene matches. From germline, CDR1 is ENHRY and CDR2 SYGVKD. The CDR3 extends over 13 amino acids. As DNA, the CDR3 is TGTGCCATCTCGGACAGGGCGGGTGAAAAACTGTTTTTT. Encoded protein: CAISDRAGEKLFF.

The CDR3 DNA follows: TGTGCCAGCAGACCCAAACAGGGGTACACAGATACGCAGTATTTT. Translation gives CASRPKQGYTDTQYF. J is TRBJ2-3 and V is TRBV21-1; TRBD1, the table's D call, lacks a check against the DNA. TRBV21-1 is noted as a pseudogene. This CDR3 is built from 15 residues.

V usage is TRBV29-1 and J usage is TRBJ1-2, with 7 bases fitting TRBD1. J gave up 8 bases and V 2 bases, and 5 bases lay outside the gene matches. CDR3 length equals 12 residues. The germline CDR1 and CDR2 sequences are SQVTM and ANQGSEA. CDR3 loop: CSVEKGQVGYTF. CDR3 bases: TGCAGCGTTGAAAAAGGACAGGTCGGCTACACCTTC.

The V call is TRBV9, the J call TRBJ1-1; D remains unclear. With 0 bases removed from V and 5 bases from J, the gap between germline ends came to 8 bases. This CDR3 has 13 residues. The germline gives CDR1 SGDLS, CDR2 YYNGEE. CDR3 protein: CASSVERRTEAFF. The CDR3 bases are TGTGCCAGCAGCGTAGAGAGGAGAACTGAAGCTTTCTTT.

This chain connects TRBV7-9 to TRBJ1-5; D may be TRBD1 (6 bases). V was shortened by 4 bases and J by 1 base, with 17 bases between the two germline ends. Germline V CDR1 and CDR2: SEHNR, FQNEAQ (reference sequence). CDR3 length equals 17 residues. The CDR3 bases are TGTGCCAGCAGCTCATATAGGGGGGGTGAAAGCAATCAGCCCCAGCATTTT. Translation: CASSSYRGGESNQPQHF.

The chain employs TRBV25-1 and TRBJ1-3; no reliable D call. The V end was cut by 7 bases, the J end by 7 bases, with 11 bases between. The CDR3 sequence is 12 residues long. Germline CDR1 and CDR2: MGHDK and SYGVNS. The CDR3 loop reads CASTQTGNTIYF. CDR3 sequence (DNA): TGTGCCAGCACCCAGACGGGGAACACCATATATTTT. The full variable domain, its missing parts supplied by reference TRBV25-1 and TRBJ1-3, is EADIYQTPRYLVIGTGKKITLECSQTMGHDKMYWYQQDPGMELHLIHYSYGVNSTEKGDLSSESTVSRIRTEHFPLTLESARPSHTSQYLCASTQTGNTIYFGEGSWLTVV.

The V call is TRBV10-3, the J call TRBJ2-7, with 8 positions matching TRBD2. Germline loops: CDR1 ENHRY, CDR2 SYGVKD. The V and J ends lost 6 bases and 3 bases, in that order; junction bases with no gene match: 7. CDR3 length: 14 residues. CDR3 sequence reads: CAISGGGTFYEQYV. The CDR3, as DNA: TGTGCCATCAGCGGGGGGGGGACCTTCTACGAGCAGTACGTC.